One sample yielded the 27 T cell receptor beta chains listed below, sequenced in a study of blood T cell repertoires in COVID-19. Assay: immunoSEQ multiplex PCR; the TCRdb copy retains only in-frame clones and omits some. The sample has approximately 310,000 clones, roughly 85% seen once; the top ten hold under 2.5%. Sequencing input: PBMCs or T cells enriched from blood (not recorded which). These receptors came from a young man who had recovered from COVID-19.

As regards this clone: Other DNA sequences in the same sample also yield this CDR3. This chain joins TRBV18 and TRBJ1-5, with TRBD1 as a possible D gene (5 bases). V lost 3 bases, J lost 4 bases, and 13 bases lay in between. From germline, CDR1 is KGHSH and CDR2 LQKENI. This CDR3 is 15 amino acids long. The CDR3 bases are TGTGCCAGCTCACCGAGTGGGGGGGGTAATCAGCCCCAGCATTTT. Protein: CASSPSGGGNQPQHF.

The chain is built from TRBV9 and TRBJ1-3; 9 bases fit TRBD1. Trimming at V came to 0 bases and at J to 9 bases, leaving 7 bases not matched to a gene. The germline V gene has CDR1 SGDLS and CDR2 YYNGEE. The CDR3 spans 15 residues. CDR3 sequence: CASSVGTGEAGTIYF. CDR3 DNA: TGTGCCAGCAGCGTAGGGACAGGGGAGGCTGGCACCATATATTTT.

The chain is built from TRBV5-4 and TRBJ1-4, with D unresolved. Trimming left V 4 bases short and J 0 bases short, with 13 bases between. This CDR3 comprises 16 residues. The V gene's germline CDR1 is SGHNT and CDR2 YYREEE (reference sequence). CDR3 loop: CASSAAASATNEKLFF. The DNA for the CDR3 is TGTGCCAGCAGCGCGGCCGCCAGCGCAACTAATGAAAAACTGTTTTTT.

The chain joins TRBV19 to TRBJ1-5; D remains unclear. The CDR3 is made up of 15 amino acids. Germline lookup yields CDR1 LNHDA and CDR2 SQIVND (reference sequence). V dropped 0 bases and J dropped 5 bases, with 11 bases sitting between them. The CDR3 coding sequence is TGTGCCAGTAGTATAGAGCGGACTGGCTATCAGCCCCAGCATTTT. Protein: CASSIERTGYQPQHF.

V is TRBV2 and J is TRBJ1-3; 7 bases agree with TRBD1. The V and J ends lost 8 bases and 0 bases, in that order; junction bases with no gene match: 7. Germline V gives CDR1 SNHLY, CDR2 FYNNEI. The CDR3 is 15 residues long. The CDR3 protein is CASGTAAYSGNTIYF. The CDR3 coding sequence is TGTGCCAGCGGGACAGCAGCTTACTCTGGAAACACCATATATTTT.

This clone was recorded once. The chain carries TRBV11-2 and TRBJ1-1; 9 nucleotides agree with TRBD1. The CDR3 has 16 amino acids. Losses at the gene ends were 6 bases for V and 6 bases for J; bases not matched to a gene: 14. Germline assignment: CDR1 SGHAT and CDR2 FQNNGV. The CDR3 coding sequence is TGTGCCAGCAGGAATAGACAGGGGGTACGGAAGCCTGAAGCTTTCTTT. It translates to CASRNRQGVRKPEAFF.

This clone was found a few times. Other DNA sequences in the same sample also yield this CDR3. The rearrangement joins TRBV3-1 (or the pseudogene TRBV3-2) to TRBJ2-2, with D perhaps matching TRBD1 (6 bases). The CDR3 extends over 13 amino acids. The V gene's germline CDR1 is LGHDT and CDR2 YNNKEL (reference sequence). V was clipped by 3 bases and J by 7 bases, with 9 bases between them. CDR3 coding DNA: TGTGCCAGCAGCCAGCAGGGGAGCGGGGAGCTGTTTTTT. Protein product: CASSQQGSGELFF.

This clone was seen more than once but under ten times. The chain uses TRBV7-3 and TRBJ2-5, with 11 bases aligning to TRBD2. Germline V CDR1 and CDR2: SGHTA, FQGTGA. V gave up 4 bases and J gave up 5 bases; unmatched junction bases: 6. There are 15 residues in the CDR3. In DNA form, the CDR3 reads TGTGCCAGCAGCTCTAGCGGGGGGATGTCTGAGACCCAGTACTTC. It yields the protein CASSSSGGMSETQYF.

The V call is TRBV7-3, the J call TRBJ2-1, with a weak D call TRBD2 (5 bases). Germline CDR1 and CDR2: SGHTA and FQGTGA. The ends were cut back, 1 base at V and 1 base at J, with 8 bases in the middle. CDR3 size: 15 residues. In DNA form, the CDR3 reads TGTGCCAGCAGCTTAAATCCGGGGTCCTACAATGAGCAGTTCTTC. Its translation: CASSLNPGSYNEQFF.

The genes are TRBV2 and TRBJ1-1; D possibly corresponds to TRBD1 (5 bases). This CDR3 has 14 amino acids. Germline CDR1 is SNHLY and CDR2 is FYNNEI. V was trimmed by 3 bases and J by 4 bases, leaving 12 bases between them. The chain's CDR3 is CASSEGQLSTEAFF. CDR3 in DNA: TGTGCCAGCAGTGAGGGGCAATTGAGCACTGAAGCTTTCTTT.

This clone was counted a few times. V gene TRBV3-1 (or the pseudogene TRBV3-2) combines with J gene TRBJ2-7; perhaps TRBD2 as D (5 bases). The CDR3 has 14 amino acids. Germline values: CDR1 LGHDT, CDR2 YNNKEL (reference sequence). The V and J ends lost 4 bases and 1 base respectively, with 11 bases between them. The CDR3 DNA reads TGTGCCAGCAGCCCCCGGACTCCGTCCTACGAGCAGTACTTC. This gives the protein CASSPRTPSYEQYF.

V and J are TRBV18 and TRBJ1-1, with TRBD1 matching 7 bases. The germline V gene encodes CDR1 KGHSH and CDR2 LQKENI. CDR3 size: 13 residues. Trimming cost V 3 bases and J 8 bases; bases outside gene matches: 6. CDR3 region: CASSPGTAQEAFF. In DNA, the CDR3 is TGTGCCAGCTCACCTGGGACAGCTCAGGAAGCTTTCTTT.

The gene calls are TRBV30 and TRBJ1-1; 7 nucleotides agree with TRBD1. This CDR3 contains 15 residues. V lost 0 bases to trimming and J lost 0 bases; unmatched junction nucleotides: 4. Germline values: CDR1 GTSNPN, CDR2 SVGIG (reference sequence). The CDR3 protein is CAWSVGGHMNTEAFF. The CDR3, as DNA: TGTGCCTGGAGTGTAGGGGGCCACATGAACACTGAAGCTTTCTTT.

This clone was detected only a few times. The rearrangement links TRBV2 to TRBJ2-1, with 9 bases fitting TRBD2. Germline V lookup: CDR1 SNHLY, CDR2 FYNNEI. J lost 4 bases, V lost 1 base, and 8 bases had no gene match. The CDR3 runs to 17 residues. The DNA of the CDR3 is TGTGCCAGCAGTGAAGGGGGAGCGGGGGGCCCATACAATGAGCAGTTCTTC. Amino acid sequence: CASSEGGAGGPYNEQFF.

The gene calls are TRBV4-2 and TRBJ2-7, with 9 bases matching TRBD1. CDR1 and CDR2 from the germline V gene are LGHNA and YNFKEQ. The CDR3 covers 15 residues. V dropped 5 bases and J dropped 4; count of bases not matched to a gene: 9. The CDR3 nucleotides are TGTGCCAGCAGCTTTGTGGGACAGGGAAGTTACGAGCAGTACTTC. Translating gives CASSFVGQGSYEQYF.

The J gene is TRBJ1-3, the V gene TRBV5-5; the D is unclear. Germline values: CDR1 SGHKS, CDR2 YYEKEE (reference sequence). The CDR3 spans 15 residues. V lost 0 bases, J lost 0 bases, and 7 bases lay in between. CDR3 region: CASSLGGNSGNTIYF. The CDR3 coding sequence is TGTGCCAGCAGCTTGGGCGGTAACTCTGGAAACACCATATATTTT.

This clone came up a few times. The gene calls are TRBV2 and TRBJ2-1; no clear D. Trimming stripped 6 bases from V and 8 bases from J, with 5 bases between. There are 10 residues in the CDR3. Per the germline V gene, CDR1 is SNHLY and CDR2 is FYNNEI. In DNA, the CDR3 is TGTGCCAGCAGAACGGATGAGCAGTTCTTC. It encodes CASRTDEQFF.

This chain links TRBV4-1 with TRBJ1-2, with 9 positions matching TRBD1. Germline V CDR1 and CDR2: MGHRA, YSYEKL. Unmatched junction bases numbered 8, after V lost 4 bases and J lost 5 bases. This CDR3 comprises 15 residues. CDR3 protein: CASSPGGQGGYGYTF. For the CDR3, the DNA is TGCGCCAGCAGCCCGGGGGGACAGGGAGGGTATGGCTACACCTTC.

This clone showed up just once. This sequence joins TRBV7-9 and TRBJ1-2; D is uncertain. Trimming stripped 4 bases from V and 0 bases from J, with 6 bases between. Germline V gene sequence: CDR1 SEHNR, CDR2 FQNEAQ (reference sequence). The CDR3 runs 13 residues. CDR3 bases: TGTGCCAGCAGCTCTAACGCTAACTATGGCTACACCTTC. It codes for CASSSNANYGYTF.

This chain uses TRBV5-4 with TRBJ1-2; 10 bases are a match to TRBD1. CDR1 and CDR2 (germline): SGHNT, YYREEE (reference sequence). V dropped 4 bases and J dropped 4; count of bases not matched to a gene: 7. The CDR3 is 15 amino acids. The CDR3 loop is CASSTPGQGTYGYTF. The DNA of the CDR3 is TGTGCCAGCAGCACCCCGGGACAGGGGACCTATGGCTACACCTTC. The whole variable domain, filled in from reference TRBV5-4 and TRBJ1-2, reads ETGVTQSPTHLIKTRGQQVTLRCSSQSGHNTVSWYQQALGQGPQFIFQYYREEENGRGNFPPRFSGLQFPNYSSELNVNALELDDSALYLCASSTPGQGTYGYTFGSGTRLTVV.

The V and J genes are TRBV30 and TRBJ1-2; 7 bases map to TRBD1. CDR1 and CDR2 from the germline V gene are GTSNPN and SVGIG (reference sequence). The CDR3 is 14 amino acids. V lost 3 bases, J lost 11 bases, and 15 bases stayed unmatched. The CDR3 loop is CAWRLTGDTMGYTF. In nucleotides, the CDR3 is TGTGCCTGGAGGCTTACAGGGGACACTATGGGTTACACCTTC.

J is TRBJ1-1 and V is TRBV5-1; 8 nucleotides match TRBD1. The CDR3 covers 15 residues. Germline V CDR1 and CDR2: SGHRS, YFSETQ. After removal of 6 bases from V and 2 bases from J, the junction contained 9 bases not matched to a gene. The CDR3 bases are TGCGCCAGCATTCCAGGGGGCGGCCAAAACACTGAAGCTTTCTTT. This gives the protein CASIPGGGQNTEAFF.

The genes are TRBV4-3 and TRBJ2-1; maybe TRBD1 (6 bases). This CDR3 spans 15 amino acids. The V gene's germline CDR1 is LGHNA and CDR2 YSLEER. Trimming removed 3 bases at V and 1 base at J, with 10 bases between. The CDR3 here is CASSHNRESYNEQFF. The CDR3 DNA reads TGCGCCAGCAGCCATAACAGGGAATCCTACAATGAGCAGTTCTTC.

The V gene is TRBV18, the J gene TRBJ1-4; 7 bases match TRBD1. The J segment lost 6 bases and the V segment lost 2 bases, leaving 6 bases of the junction unmatched. The germline gives CDR1 KGHSH, CDR2 LQKENI. CDR3 length equals 15 residues. Written as DNA, the CDR3 is TGTGCCAGCTCACCAATGACAGGGTGGGATGAAAAACTGTTTTTT. Translated, it gives CASSPMTGWDEKLFF.

This clone has more than one count but fewer than ten. The chain joins TRBV7-9 to TRBJ1-4; D may be TRBD1 (5 bases). Deletions cut 6 bases from V and 5 bases from J, with 10 bases between. CDR3 size: 13 residues. Germline V gene data show CDR1 as SEHNR and CDR2 as FQNEAQ (reference sequence). CDR3 DNA: TGTGCCAGCAGTTACGGGGGGAATGAAAAACTGTTTTTT. It encodes CASSYGGNEKLFF.

The rearrangement uses TRBV15 and TRBJ1-6; D is uncertain. Germline CDR1 reads LNHNV; CDR2 reads YYDKDF (reference sequence). Trimming shortened V by 1 base and J by 5 bases, and 12 bases separated the two germline ends. The CDR3 extends over 16 amino acids. CDR3 loop: CATSRAGSRDNSPLHF. The CDR3 coding sequence is TGTGCCACCAGCAGAGCGGGGTCTCGAGATAATTCACCCCTCCACTTT.

V and J are TRBV7-3 and TRBJ1-1; the D gene is possibly TRBD1 (5 bases). Trimming shortened V by 0 bases and J by 1 base, and 9 bases separated the two germline ends. Looked up from germline, CDR1 is SGHTA and CDR2 is FQGTGA. The CDR3 loop spans 15 amino acids. CDR3 sequence (DNA): TGTGCCAGCAGCTTAACCCCAGGGTGGAACACTGAAGCTTTCTTT. Translated: CASSLTPGWNTEAFF.